This T cell receptor (beta chain) derives from a study of blood T cell repertoires in COVID-19. Germline CDR1 and CDR2: SGHTA and FQGTGA. The CDR3 is 13 residues long. Trimming shortened V by 5 bases and J by 1 base, and 8 bases separated the two germline ends. Generated by immunoSEQ multiplex PCR, the TCRdb table keeps only in-frame clones and is missing some. The table shows nearly 60,000 clones, with 70% to 90% occurring only once. The receptor comes from a man between 40 and 49 years old with active COVID-19. The sample consisted of peripheral blood. The chain links TRBV7-3 to TRBJ1-1; unclear D gene. This CDR3 reads CASSLAGNTEAFF. Written as DNA, the CDR3 is TGTGCCAGCAGCCTGGCGGGGAACACTGAAGCTTTCTTT.